The rows below give T cell receptor beta chains drawn from one sample of a study of chemoradiotherapy in HPV16-positive cancers. Assay: immunoSEQ multiplex PCR; the TCRdb copy retains only in-frame clones and omits some. The sample records 35,000 to 45,000 clones, about 77% being singletons. The sequencing used blood, collected from a patient who underwent chemoradiotherapy. These receptors were collected from a human donor with HPV-associated anogenital cancer. CDR3s include the opening cysteine and the closing phenylalanine or tryptophan. D genes are given only for firm matches. Size values are once, few and many counts, or a class for expanded clones, and some rows have none.

-	TRBJ2-3	TRBD2	TRBV5-1	CASSLAAGSTDTQYF	TGCGCCAGCAGCTTAGCAGCGGGGTCCACAGATACGCAGTATTTT
once	TRBJ1-1	-	TRBV10-3	CAIKGGSWEGVAFF	TGTGCCATCAAAGGTGGTTCGTGGGAGGGGGTCGCTTTCTTT
-	TRBJ1-4	-	TRBV5-1	CASSFGGNNEKGW	TGCGCCAGCAGCTTTGGCGGAAATAATGAAAAAGGATGG
-	TRBJ2-7	TRBD1	TRBV7-9	CASSLAIGTVYEQYF	TGTGCCAGCAGCTTAGCGATCGGGACAGTGTACGAGCAGTACTTC
-	TRBJ1-2	-	TRBV10-3	CAIRLGGTAYTF	TGTGCCATCAGACTTGGTGGCACAGCCTACACCTTC
-	TRBJ1-1	-	TRBV2	CASSDGENTEAFF	TGTGCCAGCAGTGACGGGGAGAACACTGAAGCTTTCTTT
-	TRBJ2-3	-	TRBV11-3	CASSLGSFTDTQYF	TGTGCCAGCAGCTTAGGCTCTTTCACAGATACGCAGTATTTT
-	TRBJ2-1	TRBD1	TRBV5-4	CASSRGDRVVGGEQFF	TGTGCCAGCAGCAGGGGGGACAGGGTAGTGGGAGGTGAGCAGTTCTTC
few	TRBJ1-6	-	TRBV27	CAAAGSSPNSPLHF	TGTGCTGCGGCAGGGTCTTCCCCAAATTCACCCCTCCACTTT
-	TRBJ2-4	-	TRBV13	CASSPSPQGNIQYF	TGTGCCAGCAGCCCATCCCCTCAGGGAAACATTCAGTACTTC
-	TRBJ2-7	-	TRBV7-9	CASSLGGSGLYEQYF	TGTGCCAGCAGCTTAGGAGGTAGCGGACTATACGAGCAGTACTTC
-	TRBJ2-5	-	TRBV19	CASSIPSLGRQETQYF	TGTGCCAGTAGTATACCCTCTCTAGGTCGGCAAGAGACCCAGTACTTC
-	TRBJ2-7	TRBD1	TRBV4-3	CASSQAGRGQGSYEQYF	TGCGCCAGCAGCCAAGCAGGTAGGGGACAGGGATCCTACGAGCAGTACTTC
-	TRBJ2-3	-	TRBV5-5	CASSFENTQYF	TGTGCCAGCAGCTTTGAAAATACGCAGTATTTT
-	TRBJ1-2	TRBD1	TRBV30	CAWSSQGGNYGYTF	TGTGCCTGGAGTTCCCAGGGGGGCAACTATGGCTACACCTTC
-	TRBJ1-5	-	TRBV15	CATTVARASNQPQHF	TGTGCCACCACCGTCGCTAGGGCTAGCAATCAGCCCCAGCATTTT
few	TRBJ1-4	-	TRBV30	CAWALTGSEKLFF	TGTGCCTGGGCCCTTACAGGGTCTGAAAAACTGTTTTTT
once	TRBJ2-7	-	TRBV7-6	CASSGGGGQQYF	TGTGCCAGCAGCGGAGGGGGGGGGCAGCAGTACTTC
-	TRBJ2-5	-	TRBV6-1	CASSEALAREETQYF	TGTGCCAGCAGTGAAGCGCTGGCAAGAGAAGAGACCCAGTACTTC
once	TRBJ1-5	-	TRBV25-1	CASSETGSPNQPQHF	TGTGCCAGCAGTGAAACAGGGTCCCCCAATCAGCCCCAGCATTTT
-	TRBJ2-3	TRBD2	TRBV9	CASSAASGGTSDTQYF	TGTGCCAGCAGCGCCGCTAGCGGGGGGACCTCAGATACGCAGTATTTT
-	TRBJ2-1	TRBD1	TRBV6-1	CASSRQGIYNEQFF	TGTGCCAGCTCAAGACAGGGTATCTACAATGAGCAGTTCTTC
-	TRBJ1-6	TRBD1	TRBV7-2	CASSLRGTGYDSPLHF	TGTGCCAGCAGCCTCCGAGGGACAGGCTACGATTCACCCCTCCACTTT
once	TRBJ2-7	-	TRBV27	CASMEPGRDEQYF	TGTGCCAGCATGGAGCCGGGTCGGGACGAGCAGTACTTC
-	TRBJ1-6	-	TRBV10-3	CAISEEGPGSPLHF	TGTGCCATCAGTGAGGAGGGCCCGGGTTCACCCCTCCACTTT
-	TRBJ2-2	TRBD1	TRBV9	CASSVNRGDRTGRSAGELFF	TGTGCCAGCAGCGTAAATCGAGGGGACCGGACAGGGCGCTCCGCCGGGGAGCTGTTTTTT
few	TRBJ2-5	-	TRBV7-8	CASTEGETQYF	TGTGCCAGCACCGAGGGGGAGACCCAGTACTTC
-	TRBJ1-2	TRBD1	TRBV18	CASSRETGDGYTF	TGTGCCAGCTCACGGGAGACAGGGGATGGCTACACCTTC
-	TRBJ2-2	-	TRBV11-2	CASSRTTGFNTGELFF	TGTGCCAGCAGCAGAACTACAGGGTTTAACACCGGGGAGCTGTTTTTT
once	TRBJ1-2	-	TRBV14	CASSLPQGTGHNYGYTF	TGTGCCAGCAGCCTCCCTCAGGGGACGGGTCACAACTATGGCTACACCTTC
once	TRBJ2-5	-	TRBV18	CASSPPGGPAVEETQYF	TGTGCCAGCTCACCACCAGGGGGGCCTGCTGTCGAAGAGACCCAGTACTTC
-	TRBJ2-7	TRBD2	TRBV27	CASSSLIAGASYEQYF	TGTGCCAGCAGTTCCCTAATAGCGGGTGCGTCCTACGAGCAGTACTTC
-	TRBJ2-3	-	TRBV5-1	CASSSGLASTDTQYF	TGCGCCAGCAGCTCCGGCCTAGCGAGCACAGATACGCAGTATTTT
-	TRBJ2-1	TRBD2	TRBV9	CASSPHGTSGPNEQFF	TGTGCCAGCAGCCCCCACGGGACTAGCGGCCCCAATGAGCAGTTCTTC
-	TRBJ1-4	-	TRBV4-1	CASSQGERGNEKLFF	TGCGCCAGCAGCCAAGGGGAGAGGGGAAATGAAAAACTGTTTTTT
-	TRBJ2-7	TRBD2	TRBV5-1	CASSSRLAGGTYEQYF	TGCGCCAGCAGCTCCCGACTAGCGGGGGGAACCTACGAGCAGTACTTC
few	TRBJ1-2	-	TRBV7-9	CASTLRDNYGYTF	TGTGCCAGCACTCTCCGGGACAACTATGGCTACACCTTC
-	TRBJ1-6	-	TRBV6-1	CASSANWGNNSPLHF	TGTGCCAGCAGTGCGAATTGGGGGAATAATTCACCCCTCCACTTT
-	TRBJ1-2	TRBD1	TRBV4-2	CASSQAGQGGEGGYTF	TGTGCCAGCAGCCAAGCCGGACAGGGCGGAGAGGGGGGCTACACCTTC
-	TRBJ1-1	-	TRBV9	CASSEVGVTEAFF	TGTGCCAGCAGCGAGGTGGGTGTAACTGAAGCTTTCTTT
-	TRBJ1-1	-	TRBV5-1	CASSLAGERGEAFF	TGCGCCAGCAGCTTGGCAGGGGAGAGGGGTGAAGCTTTCTTT
-	TRBJ1-2	TRBD1	TRBV7-6	CASSFTGGDYGYTF	TGTGCCAGCAGCTTTACAGGGGGCGACTATGGCTACACCTTC
-	TRBJ2-2	TRBD1	TRBV5-8	CASSLADRGGGELFF	TGTGCCAGCAGCTTGGCGGACAGGGGAGGCGGGGAGCTGTTTTTT
few	TRBJ2-2	TRBD1	TRBV6-1	CASSLRDRTGELFF	TGTGCCAGCAGTTTACGGGACAGGACCGGGGAGCTGTTTTTT
few	TRBJ1-1	-	TRBV18	CASSPKEKNTEAFF	TGTGCCAGCTCACCAAAGGAGAAGAACACTGAAGCTTTCTTT
-	TRBJ1-2	-	TRBV5-4	CASSYSFGARVDYGYTF	TGTGCCAGCAGCTATTCCTTTGGGGCCAGGGTTGACTATGGCTACACCTTC
-	TRBJ1-3	-	TRBV7-6	CASSFAPVDTIYF	TGTGCCAGCAGCTTCGCCCCGGTGGACACCATATATTTT
-	TRBJ2-2	-	TRBV9	CASSAPGASNTGELFF	TGTGCCAGCAGCGCCCCGGGGGCCTCGAACACCGGGGAGCTGTTTTTT
-	TRBJ1-5	-	TRBV5-1	CASSPDPDSINQPQHF	TGCGCCAGCAGCCCCGACCCAGACAGTATCAATCAGCCCCAGCATTTT
-	TRBJ1-2	-	TRBV4-1	CASSQDWGPYGYTF	TGCGCCAGCAGCCAAGATTGGGGACCCTATGGCTACACCTTC
-	TRBJ1-1	TRBD1	TRBV7-2	CASSLVGGQGMNTEAFF	TGTGCCAGCAGCTTAGTAGGGGGACAGGGCATGAACACTGAAGCTTTCTTT
-	TRBJ1-2	TRBD1	TRBV9	CASSVSDRPTNYGYTF	TGTGCCAGCAGCGTTTCGGACAGGCCAACTAACTATGGCTACACCTTC
-	TRBJ2-2	-	TRBV27	CASSFGVAGELFF	TGTGCCAGCAGTTTTGGGGTGGCCGGGGAGCTGTTTTTT
-	TRBJ1-4	TRBD1	TRBV7-9	CASSPRTGLDEKLFF	TGTGCCAGCAGCCCACGGACAGGGTTAGATGAAAAACTGTTTTTT
-	TRBJ1-6	-	TRBV4-3	CASSQVRGGPVSGSPLHF	TGCGCCAGCAGCCAAGTCCGGGGGGGCCCTGTAAGTGGATCACCCCTCCACTTT
-	TRBJ2-5	TRBD1	TRBV7-2	CASRQGDRPQETQYF	TGTGCCAGCAGGCAGGGGGACAGACCCCAAGAGACCCAGTACTTC